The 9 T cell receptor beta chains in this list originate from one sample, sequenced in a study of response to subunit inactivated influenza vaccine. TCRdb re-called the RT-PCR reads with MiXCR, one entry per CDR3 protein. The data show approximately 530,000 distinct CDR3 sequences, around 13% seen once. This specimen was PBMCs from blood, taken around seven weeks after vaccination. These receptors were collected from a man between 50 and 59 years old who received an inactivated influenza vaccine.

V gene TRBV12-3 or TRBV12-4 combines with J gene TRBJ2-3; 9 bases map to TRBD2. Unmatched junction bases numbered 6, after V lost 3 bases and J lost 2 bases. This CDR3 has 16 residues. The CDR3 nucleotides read TGTGCCAGCAGTTTGTTCGGCGGGGGGGCCACAGATACGCAGTATTTT. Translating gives CASSLFGGGATDTQYF.

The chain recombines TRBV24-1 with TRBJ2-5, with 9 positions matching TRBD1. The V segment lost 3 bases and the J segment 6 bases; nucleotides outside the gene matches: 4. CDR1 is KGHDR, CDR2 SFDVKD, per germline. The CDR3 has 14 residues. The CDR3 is CATSDADRGKTQYF. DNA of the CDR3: TGTGCCACCAGTGATGCGGACAGGGGAAAGACCCAGTACTTC.

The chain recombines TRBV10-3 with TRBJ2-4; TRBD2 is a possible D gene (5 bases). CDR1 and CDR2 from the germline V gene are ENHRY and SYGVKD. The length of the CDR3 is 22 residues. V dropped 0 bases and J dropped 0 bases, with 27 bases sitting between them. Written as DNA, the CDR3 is TGTGCCATCAGTGAGTCGGAGGCAGTCAAGACCACCGACCTAATAGCCAAAAACATTCAGTACTTC. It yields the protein CAISESEAVKTTDLIAKNIQYF.

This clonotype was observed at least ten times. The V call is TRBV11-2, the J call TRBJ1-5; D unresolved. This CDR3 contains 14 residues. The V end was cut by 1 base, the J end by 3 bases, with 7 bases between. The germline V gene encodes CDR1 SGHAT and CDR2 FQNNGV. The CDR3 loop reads CASSLAGINQPQHF. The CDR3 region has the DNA TGTGCCAGCAGCTTAGCAGGCATCAATCAGCCCCAGCATTTT.

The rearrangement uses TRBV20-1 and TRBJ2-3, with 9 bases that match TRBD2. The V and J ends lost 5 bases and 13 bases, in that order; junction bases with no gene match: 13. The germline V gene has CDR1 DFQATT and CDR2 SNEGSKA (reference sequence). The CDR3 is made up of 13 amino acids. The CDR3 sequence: CSAHAGGGPKEYF. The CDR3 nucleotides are TGCAGTGCTCATGCGGGGGGGGGGCCCAAAGAGTATTTT.

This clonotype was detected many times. CDR3 protein: CASSLAGQGAIGELFF. For the CDR3, the DNA is TGTGCCAGCAGCTTGGCCGGACAGGGGGCCATCGGGGAGCTGTTTTTT. The rearrangement links TRBV5-5 to TRBJ2-2; the match to TRBD1 covers 11 bases. Germline-derived CDR1 and CDR2 are SGHKS and YYEKEE (reference sequence). CDR3 size: 16 residues. V lost 0 bases to trimming and J lost 7 bases; unmatched junction nucleotides: 5.

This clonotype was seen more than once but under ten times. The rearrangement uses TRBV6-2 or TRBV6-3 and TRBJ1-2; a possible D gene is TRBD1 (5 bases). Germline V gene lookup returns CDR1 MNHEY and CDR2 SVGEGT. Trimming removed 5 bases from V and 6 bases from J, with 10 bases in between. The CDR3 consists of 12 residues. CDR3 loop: CASSTPGNGYTF. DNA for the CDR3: TGTGCCAGCAGTACGCCAGGGAATGGCTACACCTTC.

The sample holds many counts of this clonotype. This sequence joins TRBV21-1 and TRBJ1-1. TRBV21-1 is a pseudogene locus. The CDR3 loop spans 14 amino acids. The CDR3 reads CASSKESRRVRAFF. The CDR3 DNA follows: TGTGCCAGCAGCAAAGAGAGTCGAAGAGTAAGAGCTTTCTTT.

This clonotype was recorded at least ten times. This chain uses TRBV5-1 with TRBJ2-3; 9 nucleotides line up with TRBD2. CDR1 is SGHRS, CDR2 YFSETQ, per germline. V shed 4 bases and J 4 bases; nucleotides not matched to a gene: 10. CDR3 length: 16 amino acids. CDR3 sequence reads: CASSTSAGGGADTQYF. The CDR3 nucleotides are TGCGCCAGCAGCACGTCAGCGGGGGGAGGCGCAGATACGCAGTATTTT.